This is a list of T cell receptor beta chains from one sample in a study of cytomegalovirus exposure and HLA in healthy donors. Using immunoSEQ multiplex PCR, the repertoire was profiled, and TCRdb retains in-frame clones only, with some absent. The table has approximately 100,000 clones, less than 80% seen once. Sequenced: PBMCs. The receptors derive from a man under 40 in good health and CMV-seropositive. The CDR3 runs from the conserved cysteine through the conserved F or W.

v_call: TRBV19
cdr3_aa: CASSWVLRNKSTGELFF

v_call: TRBV6-5
cdr3_aa: CASSGTPGVPEAFF

v_call: TRBV21-1
cdr3_aa: CASSEPGSPYEQYF

v_call: TRBV6-1
cdr3_aa: CASSLILSGNTIYF

v_call: TRBV5-4
cdr3_aa: CASSFSKDTQYF

v_call: TRBV2
cdr3_aa: CASSGQGAGDTQYF

v_call: TRBV5-1
cdr3_aa: CASSPTTGGYEQYF

v_call: TRBV5-1
cdr3_aa: CASRPTDLETQYF

v_call: TRBV29-1
cdr3_aa: CALGPPGELGSAGGPSTDTQYF

v_call: TRBV7-9
cdr3_aa: CASSWGGRETQYF

v_call: TRBV27
cdr3_aa: CASSFPGGELFF

v_call: TRBV11-2
cdr3_aa: CASSSLTNPGELFF

v_call: TRBV4-2
cdr3_aa: CASSQRSVGVGQVLNSPLHF

v_call: TRBV7-8
cdr3_aa: CASSSFQGLGELFF

v_call: TRBV9
cdr3_aa: CASSVVSSGDFRETQYF

v_call: TRBV4-1
cdr3_aa: CASSQKISFVRGGAFTGELFF

v_call: TRBV18
cdr3_aa: CASSNNFQETQYF